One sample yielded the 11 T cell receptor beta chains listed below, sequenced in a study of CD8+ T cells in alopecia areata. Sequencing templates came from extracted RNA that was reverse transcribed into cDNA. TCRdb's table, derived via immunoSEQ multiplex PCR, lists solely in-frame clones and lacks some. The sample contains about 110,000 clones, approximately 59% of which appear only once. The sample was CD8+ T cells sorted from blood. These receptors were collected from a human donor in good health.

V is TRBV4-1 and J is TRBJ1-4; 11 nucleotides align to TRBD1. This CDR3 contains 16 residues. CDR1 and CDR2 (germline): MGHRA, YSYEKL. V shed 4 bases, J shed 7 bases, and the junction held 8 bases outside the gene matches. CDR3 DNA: TGCGCCAGCAGCCCCCAACCGGGACAGGGGGTTGAAAAACTGTTTTTT. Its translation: CASSPQPGQGVEKLFF.

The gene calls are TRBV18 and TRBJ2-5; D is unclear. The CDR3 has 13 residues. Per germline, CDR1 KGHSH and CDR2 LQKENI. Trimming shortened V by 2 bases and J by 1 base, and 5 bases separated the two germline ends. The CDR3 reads CASSPMGQETQYF. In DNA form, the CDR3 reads TGTGCCAGCTCACCAATGGGCCAAGAGACCCAGTACTTC.

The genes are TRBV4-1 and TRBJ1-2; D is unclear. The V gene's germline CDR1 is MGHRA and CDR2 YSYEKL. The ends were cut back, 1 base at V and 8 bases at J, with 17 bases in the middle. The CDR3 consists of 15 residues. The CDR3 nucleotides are TGCGCCAGCAGCCAAGTTCCCTGGGCTGATAGGGGCTACACCTTC. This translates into CASSQVPWADRGYTF.

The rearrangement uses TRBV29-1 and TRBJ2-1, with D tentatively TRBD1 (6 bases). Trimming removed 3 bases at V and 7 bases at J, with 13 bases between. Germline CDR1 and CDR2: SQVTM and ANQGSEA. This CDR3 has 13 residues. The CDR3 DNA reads TGCAGCGTTGAGGGACACGGAGCGAATGAGCAGTTCTTC. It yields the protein CSVEGHGANEQFF.

Written as DNA, the CDR3 is TGTGCCAGCAGTGCTTCCCCGTCGACGTGGGGGGAAAAACTGTTTTTT. Protein product: CASSASPSTWGEKLFF. The rearrangement uses TRBV25-1 and TRBJ1-4, with D possibly matching TRBD1 (5 bases). The CDR3 sequence is 16 residues long. The germline CDR1 and CDR2 sequences are MGHDK and SYGVNS. Trimming removed 4 bases at V and 8 bases at J, with 20 bases between.

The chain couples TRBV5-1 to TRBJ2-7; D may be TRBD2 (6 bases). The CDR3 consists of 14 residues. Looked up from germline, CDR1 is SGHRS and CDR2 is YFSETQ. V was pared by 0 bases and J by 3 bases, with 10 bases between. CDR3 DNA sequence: TGCGCCAGCAGCTTGGTAGGCGGGATCTACGAGCAGTACTTC. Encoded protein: CASSLVGGIYEQYF.

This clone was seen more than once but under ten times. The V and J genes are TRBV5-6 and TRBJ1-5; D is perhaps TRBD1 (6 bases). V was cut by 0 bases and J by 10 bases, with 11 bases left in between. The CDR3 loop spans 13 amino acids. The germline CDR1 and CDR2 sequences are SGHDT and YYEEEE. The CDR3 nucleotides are TGTGCCAGCAGCTTGGTACAGGGTGCCCCCCAGCATTTT. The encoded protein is CASSLVQGAPQHF.

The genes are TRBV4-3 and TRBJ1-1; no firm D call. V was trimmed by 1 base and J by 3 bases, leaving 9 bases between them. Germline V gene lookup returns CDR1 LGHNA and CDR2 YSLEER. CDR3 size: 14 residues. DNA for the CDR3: TGCGCCAGCAGCCAAGGGGCCAGTTACACTGAAGCTTTCTTT. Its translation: CASSQGASYTEAFF.

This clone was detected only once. In DNA, the CDR3 is TGTGCCAGCAGCCACCCACCTAGCCGGGGGAATCACTATGGCTACACCTTC. This gives the protein CASSHPPSRGNHYGYTF. The J gene is TRBJ1-2, the V gene TRBV7-9; a possible D gene is TRBD1 (5 bases). CDR3 length: 17 residues. Looked up from germline, CDR1 is SEHNR and CDR2 is FQNEAQ (reference sequence). Trimming took off 5 bases at V and 3 bases at J, with 22 bases between the two ends. Full variable domain (rest looked up from reference TRBV7-9 and TRBJ1-2): DTGVSQNPRHKITKRGQNVTFRCDPISEHNRLYWYRQTLGQGPEFLTYFQNEAQLEKSRLLSDRFSAERPKGSFSTLEIQRTEQGDSAMYLCASSHPPSRGNHYGYTFGSGTRLTVV.

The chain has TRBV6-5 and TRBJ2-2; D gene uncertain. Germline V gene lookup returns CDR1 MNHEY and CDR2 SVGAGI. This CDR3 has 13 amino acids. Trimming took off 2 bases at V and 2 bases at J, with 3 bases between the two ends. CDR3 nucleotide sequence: TGTGCCAGCAGTTACGTTAACACCGGGGAGCTGTTTTTT. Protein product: CASSYVNTGELFF.

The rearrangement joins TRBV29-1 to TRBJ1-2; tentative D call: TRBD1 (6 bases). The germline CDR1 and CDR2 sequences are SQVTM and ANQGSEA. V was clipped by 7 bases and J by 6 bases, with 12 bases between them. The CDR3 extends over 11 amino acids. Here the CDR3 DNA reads TGCAGCGCCCCGGACAGCCATGGCTACACCTTC. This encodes CSAPDSHGYTF. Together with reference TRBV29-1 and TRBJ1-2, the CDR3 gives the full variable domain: SAVISQKPSRDICQRGTSLTIQCQVDSQVTMMFWYRQQPGQSLTLIATANQGSEATYESGFVIDKFPISRPNLTFSTLTVSNMSPEDSSIYLCSAPDSHGYTFGSGTRLTVV.